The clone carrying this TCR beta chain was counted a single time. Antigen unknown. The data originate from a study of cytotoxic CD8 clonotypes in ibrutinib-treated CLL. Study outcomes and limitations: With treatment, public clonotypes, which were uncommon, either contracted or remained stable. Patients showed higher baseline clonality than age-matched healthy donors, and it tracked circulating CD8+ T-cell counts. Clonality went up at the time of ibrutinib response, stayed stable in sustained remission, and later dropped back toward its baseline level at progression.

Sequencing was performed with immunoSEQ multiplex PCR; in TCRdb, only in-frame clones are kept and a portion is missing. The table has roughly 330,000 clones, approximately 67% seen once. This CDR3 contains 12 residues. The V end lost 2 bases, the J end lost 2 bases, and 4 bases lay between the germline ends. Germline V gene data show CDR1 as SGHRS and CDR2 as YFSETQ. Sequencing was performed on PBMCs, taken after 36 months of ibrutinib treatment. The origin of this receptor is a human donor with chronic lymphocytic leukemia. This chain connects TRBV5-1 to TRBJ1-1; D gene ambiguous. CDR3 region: CASSLSNTEAFF. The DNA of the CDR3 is TGCGCCAGCAGCTTAAGTAACACTGAAGCTTTCTTT.